This TCR beta chain was captured by sequencing in a study of shared clonotypes between healthy human individuals. The wider study: Three plates were used per donor for CD4 naive, three for CD4 memory, two for CD8 naive and one for CD8 memory. Points from the study as a whole: All-four-donor shared clonotypes had higher generation probabilities than non-shared clonotypes did. Donor clonotype sharing was expected to depend on sequencing depth.

Points on this clone: Its cognate antigen is unknown.

Clones were read by immunoSEQ multiplex PCR, and TCRdb kept only the in-frame ones, dropping some. The sample lists roughly 1,000,000 clones, more than 75% occurring once. The germline gives CDR1 MNHNS, CDR2 SASEGT. CDR3 length: 14 residues. V lost 1 base and J lost 8; bases outside the gene matches: 5. Those who donated were healthy HIV-negative adults, with no recent acute infections or vaccinations reported. The rearrangement links TRBV6-1 to TRBJ1-2; 9 bases agree with TRBD1. The TCR originated in a man younger than 35 in good health. Some clones in this sample may be carry-over from other donors' samples. The sequencing sample was made of memory CD4+ T cells from PBMCs. Subset given: CD45RA-negative fraction. In DNA, the CDR3 is TGTGCCAGCAGTGAAGTGTGGGACAGGGACGGCTACACCTTC. The encoded protein is CASSEVWDRDGYTF.